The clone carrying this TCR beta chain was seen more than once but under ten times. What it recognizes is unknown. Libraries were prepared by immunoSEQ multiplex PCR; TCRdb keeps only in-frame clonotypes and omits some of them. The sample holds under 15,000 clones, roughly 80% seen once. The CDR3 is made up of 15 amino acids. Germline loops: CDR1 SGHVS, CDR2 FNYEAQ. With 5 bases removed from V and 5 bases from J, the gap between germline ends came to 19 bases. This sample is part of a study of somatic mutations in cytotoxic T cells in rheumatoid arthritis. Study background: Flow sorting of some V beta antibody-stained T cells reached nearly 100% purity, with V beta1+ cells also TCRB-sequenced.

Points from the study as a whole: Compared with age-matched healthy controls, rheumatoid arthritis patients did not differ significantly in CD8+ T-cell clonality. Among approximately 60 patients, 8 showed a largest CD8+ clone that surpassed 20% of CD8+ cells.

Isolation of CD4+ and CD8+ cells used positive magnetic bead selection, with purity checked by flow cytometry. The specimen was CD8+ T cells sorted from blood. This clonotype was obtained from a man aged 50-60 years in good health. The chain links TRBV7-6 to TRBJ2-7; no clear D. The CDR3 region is CASSIEPGEWDEQYF. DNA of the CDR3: TGTGCCAGCAGCATCGAACCGGGCGAATGGGACGAGCAGTACTTC.